The 3 T cell receptor beta chains listed next were all sequenced from one sample in a study of shared clonotypes between healthy human individuals. Some clones are missing from TCRdb's copy, which holds only in-frame ones; the method was immunoSEQ multiplex PCR. The repertoire consists of about 99,000 clones, with over 40% occurring once and the leading ten covering over 12%. The sample taken for sequencing was PBMCs. Receptors originate from a woman aged 40 to 49 in good health. Some clones in this sample may be carry-over from other donors' samples.

The chain recombines TRBV11-2 with TRBJ2-3; D perhaps matches TRBD1 (7 bases). Trimming left V 6 bases short and J 3 bases short, with 19 bases between. This CDR3 is 16 amino acids long. CDR1 is SGHAT, CDR2 FQNNGV, per germline. CDR3 nucleotide sequence: TGTGCCAGCAGTCTCAGGGGGGTGGTTTTAACAGATACGCAGTATTTT. The encoded protein is CASSLRGVVLTDTQYF. The variable domain in full, completed from reference TRBV11-2 and TRBJ2-3, reads EAGVAQSPRYKIIEKRQSVAFWCNPISGHATLYWYQQILGQGPKLLIQFQNNGVVDDSQLPKDRFSAERLKGVDSTLKIQPAKLEDSAVYLCASSLRGVVLTDTQYFGPGTRLTVL.

CDR3 loop: CASSPTESTEQYF. The CDR3 coding sequence is TGTGCCAGCTCACCAACGGAGTCCACCGAGCAGTACTTC. The chain couples TRBV18 to TRBJ2-7; D is ambiguous. The CDR3 runs 13 residues. V lost 2 bases and J lost 6, with 11 bases in between. Germline V gene data show CDR1 as KGHSH and CDR2 as LQKENI. Complete variable domain (other parts from reference TRBV18 and TRBJ2-7): NAGVMQNPRHLVRRRGQEARLRCSPMKGHSHVYWYRQLPEEGLKFMVYLQKENIIDESGMPKERFSAEFPKEGPSILRIQQVVRGDSAAYFCASSPTESTEQYFGPGTRLTVT.

This sequence joins TRBV9 and TRBJ1-2, with D unresolved. Germline V gene sequence: CDR1 SGDLS, CDR2 YYNGEE. Trimming took 0 bases from V and 7 from J, leaving 10 bases between them. The CDR3 contains 13 residues. CDR3 sequence: CASSVAGSGGYTF. The CDR3 nucleotides read TGTGCCAGCAGCGTAGCTGGGAGTGGTGGCTACACCTTC.